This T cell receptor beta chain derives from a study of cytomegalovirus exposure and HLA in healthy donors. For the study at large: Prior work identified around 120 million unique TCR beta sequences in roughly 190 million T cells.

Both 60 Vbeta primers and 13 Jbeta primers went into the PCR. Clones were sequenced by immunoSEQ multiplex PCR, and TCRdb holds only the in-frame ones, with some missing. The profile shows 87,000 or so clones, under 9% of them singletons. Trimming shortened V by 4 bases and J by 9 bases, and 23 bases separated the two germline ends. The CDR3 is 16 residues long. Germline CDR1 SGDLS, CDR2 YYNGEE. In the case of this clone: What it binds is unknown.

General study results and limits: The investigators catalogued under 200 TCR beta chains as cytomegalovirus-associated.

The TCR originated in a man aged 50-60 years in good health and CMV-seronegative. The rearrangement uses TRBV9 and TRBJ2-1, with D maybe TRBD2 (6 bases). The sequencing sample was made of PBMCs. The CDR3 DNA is TGTGCCAGCAGCACCCCCGGGACTTCGTCCGCCGGTGAGCAGTTCTTC. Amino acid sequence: CASSTPGTSSAGEQFF.